Listed below are T cell receptor beta chains from one sample, sequenced in a study of shared clonotypes between healthy human individuals. The protocol was immunoSEQ multiplex PCR, while the TCRdb copy is restricted to in-frame clones and leaves out a portion. The sample has 2 million to 2.5 million clones; approximately 94% are singletons. Sample: naive CD4+ T cells from PBMCs. These receptors originate from a man aged 18 to 29 in good health. Some clones in this sample may be carry-over from other donors' samples. Both conserved end residues are part of each CDR3. A D gene is named only where the DNA matches it firmly.

J,D,V,CDR3,DNA
TRBJ2-1,.,TRBV5-1,CASSLAWMDEQFF,TGCGCCAGCAGCTTGGCCTGGATGGATGAGCAGTTCTTC
TRBJ2-3,.,TRBV30,CAWSSITTDTQYF,TGTGCCTGGAGCTCAATTACCACAGATACGCAGTATTTT
TRBJ2-5,TRBD1,TRBV4-1,CASSPGQGEETQYF,TGCGCCAGCAGCCCGGGACAGGGTGAAGAGACCCAGTACTTC
TRBJ1-2,.,TRBV18,CASSLRLDYGYTF,TGTGCCAGCTCACTTCGCTTGGACTATGGCTACACCTTC
TRBJ2-5,.,TRBV30,CAWSDGTPALETQYF,TGTGCCTGGAGTGACGGGACTCCGGCCTTGGAGACCCAGTACTTC
TRBJ1-2,TRBD1,TRBV5-4,CASSEGGTDYGYTF,TGTGCCAGCAGCGAAGGGGGGACAGACTATGGCTACACCTTC
TRBJ1-5,TRBD1,TRBV4-1,CASSRGQGVNQPQHF,TGCGCCAGCAGCCGCGGACAGGGGGTGAATCAGCCCCAGCATTTT
TRBJ2-2,TRBD2,TRBV29-1,CSVEPREVVAGELFF,TGCAGCGTTGAACCGCGGGAGGTGGTCGCCGGGGAGCTGTTTTTT
TRBJ1-5,.,TRBV19,CASEVGFSNQPQHF,TGTGCCAGTGAGGTAGGTTTTAGCAATCAGCCCCAGCATTTT
TRBJ2-1,.,TRBV10-3,CAISESEGLGRGEQFF,TGTGCCATCAGTGAGTCGGAGGGTCTCGGCCGTGGGGAGCAGTTCTTC
TRBJ1-2,.,TRBV28,CASRAPNLGYTF,TGTGCCAGCAGGGCTCCAAACCTTGGCTACACCTTC